This T cell receptor (beta chain) was recorded in a study of T cells after yellow fever vaccination. The CDR3 runs 14 residues. CDR1 DFQATT and CDR2 SNEGSKA come from the germline V gene (reference sequence). Trimming removed 3 bases from V and 3 bases from J, with 12 bases in between. TCRdb redid the calling of the 5' RACE reads with MiXCR, one entry per CDR3 protein. This sample has under 550,000 distinct CDR3 sequences, with just over 20% found just once. The sequence derives from a man aged 18 to 29 who received the YFV17D yellow fever vaccine. This specimen was PBMCs, taken about 21 days after the first yellow fever vaccination. The chain couples TRBV20-1 to TRBJ2-1; maybe TRBD2 (5 bases). For the CDR3, the DNA is TGCAGTGCTAGCGCGGGCTATGGCTACAATGAGCAGTTCTTC. It codes for CSASAGYGYNEQFF.